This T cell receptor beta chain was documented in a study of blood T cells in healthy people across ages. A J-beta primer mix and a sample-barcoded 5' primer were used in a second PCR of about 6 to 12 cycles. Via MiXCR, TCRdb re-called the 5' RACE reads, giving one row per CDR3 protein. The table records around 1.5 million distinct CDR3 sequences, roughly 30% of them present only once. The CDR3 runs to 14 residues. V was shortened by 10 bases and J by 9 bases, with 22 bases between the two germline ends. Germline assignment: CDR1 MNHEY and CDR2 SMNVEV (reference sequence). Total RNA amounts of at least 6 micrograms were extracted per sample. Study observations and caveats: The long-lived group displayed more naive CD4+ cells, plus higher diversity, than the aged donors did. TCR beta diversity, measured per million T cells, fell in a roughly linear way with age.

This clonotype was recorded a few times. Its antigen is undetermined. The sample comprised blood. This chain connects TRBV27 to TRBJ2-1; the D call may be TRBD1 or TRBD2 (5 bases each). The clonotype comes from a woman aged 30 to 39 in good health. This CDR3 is CATSRDGRVSEQFF. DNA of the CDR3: TGTGCCACCTCCCGGGACGGCCGAGTTAGTGAGCAGTTCTTC.